This passage covers 25 T cell receptor beta chains from one sample sequenced in a study of tumor-infiltrating lymphocytes in primary liver carcinoma. The source of the blood RNA was unsorted whole blood, and germline DNA was extracted as well. Constant-region priming of roughly 500 ng total RNA yielded TCR beta cDNA. Libraries of TCR beta came from three nested multiplex PCR rounds with slightly modified ARM-PCR. TRBV1-TRBV30 forward and Cbeta reverse primers drove the first two roughly 11-cycle rounds. TCRdb reprocessed the multiplex PCR reads via MiXCR and lists one record per CDR3 protein. The sample has about 200,000 distinct CDR3 sequences; around 60% are singletons. The sequenced sample consisted of peripheral blood. All receptors derive from a woman in her sixties or seventies with primary liver carcinoma and hepatitis B virus infection.

This clonotype has a count of ten or more. The genes are TRBV6-5 and TRBJ2-7; 10 nucleotides line up with TRBD2. CDR3 length equals 15 residues. Germline assignment: CDR1 MNHEY and CDR2 SVGAGI. The ends lost 5 bases at V and 1 base at J; junction bases unmatched: 5. In DNA, the CDR3 is TGTGCCAGCAGTCCCACTAGCGGGAATTCCTACGAGCAGTACTTC. Translated, it gives CASSPTSGNSYEQYF.

The table lists this clonotype with many counts. A much larger clone differs from this one at a single base, so this may be a read error. This chain joins TRBV11-2 and TRBJ2-2, with TRBD2 identical over 9 bases. The V segment lost 6 bases and the J segment 6 bases; nucleotides outside the gene matches: 11. The CDR3 extends over 16 amino acids. CDR1 is SGHAT and CDR2 is FQNNGV in the germline V gene. Here the CDR3 DNA reads TGTGCCAGCAGTCGTCGACTAGCGGAAAACGCCGGGGAGCTGTTTTTT. As protein: CASSRRLAENAGELFF.

Of note for this clonotype: The CDR3 end shows no conserved phenylalanine or tryptophan, and so a read error is likely. No DNA is shown, since the ends of the CDR3 on it are uncertain; the CDR3 is the one TCRdb lists. V and J are TRBV7-8 and TRBJ1-1; the table gives TRBD1 as D, unverified against the DNA. The CDR3 adds up to 13 amino acids, both ends counted. The V gene's germline CDR1 is SGHVS and CDR2 FQNEAQ. The CDR3 is CASSFKGLTEASL.

On this clonotype itself: One end of the junction fails to match germline, which may point to a read error. The chain links TRBV11-3 to TRBJ2-7; TRBD2 might be the D (5 bases). From germline, CDR1 is SGHNT and CDR2 YENEEA. The CDR3 contains 14 residues. CDR3 DNA: TGTACCAGCAGCTTAAACCGCGGGTTTTACGAGCAGTACTTC. Protein: CTSSLNRGFYEQYF.

A note on this clonotype: This may arise from a read error, as a much more abundant clone is one base away. The chain employs TRBV12-3 or TRBV12-4 and TRBJ1-3, with D unclear. The CDR3 totals 15 residues. CDR3 coding DNA: TGTGCCAGCAGAAGTGACACCTACTCTGGAAACGCCATATATTTT. Its protein is CASRSDTYSGNAIYF.

This clonotype was observed a handful of times. The chain has TRBV30 and TRBJ2-5; D possibly corresponds to TRBD1 (5 bases). V was pared by 3 bases and J by 7 bases, with 18 bases between. This CDR3 comprises 14 residues. Germline assignment: CDR1 GTSNPN and CDR2 SVGIG (reference sequence). The chain's CDR3 is CAWSPLPGSATQYF. In DNA, the CDR3 is TGTGCCTGGAGCCCGCTTCCAGGGTCCGCGACCCAGTACTTC.

The chain joins TRBV28 to TRBJ2-4; D is unresolved. Trimming shortened V by 6 bases and J by 0 bases, and 12 bases separated the two germline ends. This CDR3 has 15 residues. Germline CDR1 MDHEN, CDR2 SYDVKM. CDR3 coding DNA: TGTGCCAGCAGATCTATGTCCGTAGCCAAAAACATTCAGTACTTC. As protein: CASRSMSVAKNIQYF.

Many counts were recorded for this clonotype. V and J are TRBV29-1 and TRBJ1-2, with TRBD1 matching over 7 bases. V lost 6 bases to trimming and J lost 8 bases; unmatched junction nucleotides: 12. This CDR3 region has 13 residues. CDR1 SQVTM and CDR2 ANQGSEA come from the germline V gene. CDR3 residues: CSVRRGQLEGYTF. CDR3 coding DNA: TGCAGCGTCCGAAGGGGACAGCTAGAGGGCTACACCTTC.

Details on this clonotype: One junction end disagrees with the germline gene, perhaps due to a read error. J is TRBJ2-3 and V is TRBV11-2; TRBD2 might be the D (6 bases). The CDR3 is 17 amino acids. In germline, CDR1 is SGHAT, CDR2 FQNNGV. CDR3 residues: CASSYSGISGLTDMQYF. As DNA, the CDR3 is TGCGCCAGCAGCTACTCCGGGATTAGCGGACTCACAGATATGCAGTATTTT. The full variable domain, in which reference TRBV11-2 and TRBJ2-3 provide the parts outside the CDR3, is EAGVAQSPRYKIIEKRQSVAFWCNPISGHATLYWYQQILGQGPKLLIQFQNNGVVDDSQLPKDRFSAERLKGVDSTLKIQPAKLEDSAVYLCASSYSGISGLTDMQYFGPGTRLTVL.

The chain is built from TRBV20-1 and TRBJ1-5; TRBD1 agrees at 12 bases. The CDR3 totals 18 residues. Trimming removed 3 bases from V and 4 bases from J; junction bases left unmatched: 13. Germline CDR1 DFQATT, CDR2 SNEGSKA (reference sequence). CDR3 bases: TGCAGTGCTAGGAACTCCCCGGGACAGGGGGCGCGTAATCAGCCCCAGCATTTT. Its translation is CSARNSPGQGARNQPQHF.

In regard to this clonotype: This may stem from a read error, because a much larger clone lies one nucleotide away. The V and J genes are TRBV10-1 and TRBJ2-2; a weak D match, TRBD1 (6 bases). Per the germline V gene, CDR1 is WNHNN and CDR2 is SYGVQD (reference sequence). The CDR3 spans 17 residues. The CDR3 nucleotides are TGCGCCAGCAGTGAGTCCCGGGACATAACGAACACCGGGGAGATGTTTTTT. This gives the protein CASSESRDITNTGEMFF.

This clonotype was observed at least ten times. CDR3 region: CASSTRTLSGSQSSYNEQFF. CDR3 nucleotides: TGCGCCAGCAGCACCCGGACACTGAGCGGGAGTCAGAGCTCCTACAATGAGCAGTTCTTC. The chain employs TRBV4-1 and TRBJ2-1; 8 nucleotides match TRBD2. There are 20 residues in the CDR3. CDR1 is MGHRA, CDR2 YSYEKL, per germline. J gave up 0 bases and V 5 bases, and 18 bases lay outside the gene matches.

This rearrangement joins TRBV5-1 to TRBJ1-1; maybe TRBD1 (6 bases). V lost 6 bases, J lost 5 bases, and 14 bases lay in between. The CDR3 spans 13 residues. Germline assignment: CDR1 SGHRS and CDR2 YFSETQ. This chain's CDR3 is CASNLQGGTEAFF. In nucleotides, the CDR3 is TGCGCCAGCAACTTACAGGGAGGGACTGAAGCTTTCTTT.

This clonotype showed up many times. As DNA, the CDR3 is TGCGCCAGCAGCGGGGGACAGATGAACACTGAAGCTTTCTTT. It is translated as CASSGGQMNTEAFF. V gene TRBV5-1 combines with J gene TRBJ1-1; TRBD1 matches at 7 bases. Trimming took 4 bases from V and 0 from J; bases not matched to a gene: 3. Germline V gives CDR1 SGHRS, CDR2 YFSETQ. There are 14 residues in the CDR3. Full variable domain (rest looked up from reference TRBV5-1 and TRBJ1-1): KAGVTQTPRYLIKTRGQQVTLSCSPISGHRSVSWYQQTPGQGLQFLFEYFSETQRNKGNFPGRFSGRQFSNSRSEMNVSTLELGDSALYLCASSGGQMNTEAFFGQGTRLTVV.

The chain recombines TRBV29-1 with TRBJ2-1, with D tentatively TRBD2 (5 bases). Trimming took 4 bases from V and 7 from J, leaving 11 bases between them. In germline, CDR1 is SQVTM, CDR2 ANQGSEA. The CDR3 totals 12 residues. CDR3 sequence reads: CSVGGLRNEQFF. The CDR3 region has the DNA TGCAGCGTTGGAGGGTTGCGGAATGAGCAGTTCTTC.

With respect to this clonotype: A much larger clone differs from this one at a single base, so this may be a read error. The J gene is TRBJ1-4, the V gene TRBV4-1; the match to TRBD1 covers 7 bases. From germline, CDR1 is MGHRA and CDR2 YSYEKL. The CDR3 runs to 15 residues. CDR3 residues: CANSQTGLSNEKLFF. In DNA form, the CDR3 reads TGCGCCAACAGCCAGACAGGGTTATCTAATGAAAAACTGTTTTTT.

Of note for this clonotype: A clone one base away is much larger, so this may be a read error. The gene calls are TRBV6-6 and TRBJ1-5; the D gene is possibly TRBD1 (6 bases). Germline V CDR1 and CDR2: MNHNY, SVGAGI (reference sequence). Trimming took off 8 bases at V and 9 bases at J, with 20 bases between the two ends. This CDR3 comprises 14 residues. CDR3 DNA: TGTGCCAGCGCCTTGGGGGGGGGCTATCGGCCCCAGCATTTT. This translates into CASALGGGYRPQHF.

On this clonotype: Compared with germline, one end of the junction differs, possibly owing to a read error. The V call is TRBV11-3, the J call TRBJ1-1, with a weak D call TRBD1 (5 bases). The CDR3 spans 14 residues. Germline CDR1 and CDR2: SGHNT and YENEEA. CDR3 coding DNA: TGTGCCAGCAGCCTCACTCAGGGAGACACTGAAGCTTTCTTC. This gives the protein CASSLTQGDTEAFF.

To note about this clonotype: It may be a read error: a sequence one base away is much more abundant. The chain couples TRBV12-3 or TRBV12-4 to TRBJ2-5; the match to TRBD2 covers 7 bases. The CDR3 covers 14 residues. CDR3 coding DNA: TGTACCAGCAGTTTAGCTAGCGGTGAAGAGACCCAGTACTTC. Protein sequence: CTSSLASGEETQYF.

This clonotype was counted ten times or more. The J gene is TRBJ2-7, the V gene TRBV11-2; 15 nucleotides match TRBD2. This CDR3 has 18 amino acids. Unmatched junction bases numbered 9, after V lost 5 bases and J lost 1 base. Germline CDR1 and CDR2: SGHAT and FQNNGV. The CDR3 region is CASSPRTSGRAISYEQYF. The DNA for the CDR3 is TGTGCCAGCAGCCCCCGGACTAGCGGGAGGGCTATATCCTACGAGCAGTACTTC.

This clonotype was seen a handful of times. This chain joins TRBV28 and TRBJ2-1, with D tentatively TRBD2 (5 bases). Trimming took 5 bases from V and 0 from J, leaving 11 bases between them. CDR3 length equals 15 residues. Germline V gene lookup returns CDR1 MDHEN and CDR2 SYDVKM. DNA for the CDR3: TGTGCCAGCAGTCAAGCGGACCTCTCCTACAATGAGCAGTTCTTC. This gives the protein CASSQADLSYNEQFF.

The rearrangement uses TRBV7-9 and TRBJ2-3, with D tentatively TRBD1 or TRBD2 (5 bases each). Deletions cut 0 bases from V and 5 bases from J, with 12 bases between. The CDR3 has 15 residues. CDR1 is SEHNR, CDR2 FQNEAQ, per germline (reference sequence). The CDR3 sequence: CASSLAVGVEDTQYF. CDR3 bases: TGTGCCAGCAGCTTAGCGGTGGGGGTCGAAGATACGCAGTATTTT. Full variable domain (rest looked up from reference TRBV7-9 and TRBJ2-3): DTGVSQNPRHKITKRGQNVTFRCDPISEHNRLYWYRQTLGQGPEFLTYFQNEAQLEKSRLLSDRFSAERPKGSFSTLEIQRTEQGDSAMYLCASSLAVGVEDTQYFGPGTRLTVL.

This clonotype came up many times. The chain joins TRBV6-6 to TRBJ2-7; 7 bases line up with TRBD1. The CDR3 consists of 16 residues. Germline values: CDR1 MNHNY, CDR2 SVGAGI (reference sequence). The J segment lost 2 bases and the V segment lost 0 bases, leaving 7 bases of the junction unmatched. The CDR3 loop reads CASSYSVTGTTYEQYF. In DNA form, the CDR3 reads TGTGCCAGCAGTTACTCCGTGACAGGGACCACCTACGAGCAGTACTTC.

CDR3 residues: CASSLTWGLTGELFF. DNA of the CDR3: TGTGCCAGCAGTTTGACATGGGGTCTCACCGGGGAGCTGTTTTTT. V is TRBV7-9 and J is TRBJ2-2, with D unclear. Trimming cost V 6 bases and J 4 bases, with 15 bases left between them. This CDR3 contains 15 residues. The germline gives CDR1 SEHNR, CDR2 FQNEAQ (reference sequence).

The rearrangement links TRBV6-1 to TRBJ1-5, with no clear D. V was clipped by 3 bases and J by 5 bases, with 8 bases between them. There are 13 residues in the CDR3. Germline CDR1 and CDR2: MNHNS and SASEGT. The CDR3 sequence: CASSDEDHQPQHF. In nucleotides, the CDR3 is TGTGCCAGCAGTGATGAGGACCATCAGCCCCAGCATTTT.